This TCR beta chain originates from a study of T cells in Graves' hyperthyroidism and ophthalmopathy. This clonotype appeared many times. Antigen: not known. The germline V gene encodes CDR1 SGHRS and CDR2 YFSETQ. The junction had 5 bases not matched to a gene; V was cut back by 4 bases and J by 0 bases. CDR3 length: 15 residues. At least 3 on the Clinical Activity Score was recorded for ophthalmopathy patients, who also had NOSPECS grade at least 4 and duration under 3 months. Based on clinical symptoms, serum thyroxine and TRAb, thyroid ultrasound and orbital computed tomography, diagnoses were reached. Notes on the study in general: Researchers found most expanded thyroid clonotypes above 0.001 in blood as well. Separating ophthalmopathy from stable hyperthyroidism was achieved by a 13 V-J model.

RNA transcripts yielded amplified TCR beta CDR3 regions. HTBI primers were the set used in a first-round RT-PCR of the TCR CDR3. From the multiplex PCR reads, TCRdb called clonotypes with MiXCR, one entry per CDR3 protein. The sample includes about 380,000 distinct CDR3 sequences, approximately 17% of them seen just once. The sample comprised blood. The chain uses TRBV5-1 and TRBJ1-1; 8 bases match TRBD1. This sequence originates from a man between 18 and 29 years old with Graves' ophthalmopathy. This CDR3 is CASSHDRGMNTEAFF. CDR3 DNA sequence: TGCGCCAGCAGCCACGACAGGGGCATGAACACTGAAGCTTTCTTT.